This T cell receptor (beta chain) stems from a study of siplizumab effects on memory and regulatory T cells. Study-level results: Unstimulated subsets were the mapping target of only a minor fraction of alloreactive clones. There appeared to be greater diversity in naive T cells than in memory cells, and naive T cells seemed major contributors to the alloresponse. Mappable CD4+ clones that were alloreactive averaged approximately 69% Treg-derived with siplizumab versus 26.9% in controls. There was no confirmation of the suppressive function of proliferating Tregs from siplizumab cultures.

Worth noting for this clone: The antigen remains unidentified.

The CDR3 length is 17 residues. Trimming pared 0 bases from V and 0 bases from J, leaving 12 bases between. The V gene's germline CDR1 is SGHRS and CDR2 YFSETQ. Profiled with immunoSEQ multiplex PCR; TCRdb holds only in-frame clones, not every one. The repertoire has around 100,000 clones, about 93% of them found once; the top ten carry roughly 0.64%. The specimen was Tregs sorted from blood. This rearrangement joins TRBV5-1 to TRBJ2-2, with D possibly being TRBD2 (6 bases). This TCR came from a human donor in good health. The CDR3, as DNA: TGCGCCAGCAGCTTGGCCTCTAGCGCCGCGAACACCGGGGAGCTGTTTTTT. It encodes CASSLASSAANTGELFF.